The 6 T cell receptor beta chains below all came from one sample that was sequenced in a study of cytomegalovirus exposure and HLA in healthy donors. Primers included in the PCR were 60 Vbeta and 13 Jbeta primers. Only in-frame clones appear in the TCRdb table, and some are missing; sequencing was by immunoSEQ multiplex PCR. Among around 150,000 clones listed, around 72% were seen once. The sequenced material came from PBMCs. The receptors here all came from a man aged 40-50 years in good health and CMV-seropositive.

The rearrangement uses TRBV6-5 and TRBJ1-4; TRBD1 agrees at 9 bases. Per the germline V gene, CDR1 is MNHEY and CDR2 is SVGAGI. With V trimmed by 6 bases and J by 8 bases, 7 bases remained unmatched. The CDR3 has 14 residues. CDR3 protein: CASSPGTGREKLFF. CDR3 nucleotides: TGTGCCAGCAGCCCTGGGACAGGGAGGGAAAAACTGTTTTTT.

J is TRBJ2-1 and V is TRBV7-6; TRBD1 agrees at 7 bases. After removal of 5 bases from V and 1 base from J, the junction contained 14 bases not matched to a gene. Germline assignment: CDR1 SGHVS and CDR2 FNYEAQ. This CDR3 has 18 amino acids. This CDR3 reads CASSLIPVGTDSYNEQFF. The CDR3 DNA follows: TGTGCCAGCAGCCTTATCCCAGTGGGGACAGATTCCTACAATGAGCAGTTCTTC.

Concerning this clone: Other DNA sequences in this specimen translate into the identical CDR3. The V gene is TRBV18, the J gene TRBJ2-7, with 7 bases fitting TRBD1. Germline V gene lookup returns CDR1 KGHSH and CDR2 LQKENI. With V trimmed by 1 base and J by 2 bases, 2 bases remained unmatched. CDR3 size: 14 residues. CDR3 nucleotides: TGTGCCAGCTCACCACGGGACAGCCCCTACGAGCAGTACTTC. Translation: CASSPRDSPYEQYF.

As regards this clone: Distinct nucleotide sequences in the sample also encode this CDR3. V and J are TRBV7-6 and TRBJ2-7; 9 bases are a match to TRBD1. The CDR3 sequence is 13 residues long. Germline V gene data show CDR1 as SGHVS and CDR2 as FNYEAQ. The J segment lost 5 bases and the V segment lost 11 bases, leaving 10 bases of the junction unmatched. The CDR3 bases are TGTGCCGGGGGGGACAGGGAGTCCCACGAGCAGTACTTC. Translation: CAGGDRESHEQYF.

V usage is TRBV9 and J usage is TRBJ2-6; TRBD1 matches 7 bases. The CDR3 sequence is 17 residues long. Trimming cost V 4 bases and J 4 bases; bases outside gene matches: 11. The germline V gene encodes CDR1 SGDLS and CDR2 YYNGEE. CDR3 residues: CASSISRQGSGANVLTF. The DNA for the CDR3 is TGTGCCAGCAGCATTAGCCGACAGGGATCAGGGGCCAACGTCCTGACTTTC.

The chain combines TRBV5-6 with TRBJ2-7; D gene uncertain. Trimming cost V 1 base and J 9 bases, with 11 bases left between them. Germline CDR1 reads SGHDT; CDR2 reads YYEEEE. The CDR3 covers 12 residues. This CDR3 reads CASSLLLSVQYF. In DNA, the CDR3 is TGTGCCAGCAGCTTGCTTCTTAGTGTGCAGTACTTC.